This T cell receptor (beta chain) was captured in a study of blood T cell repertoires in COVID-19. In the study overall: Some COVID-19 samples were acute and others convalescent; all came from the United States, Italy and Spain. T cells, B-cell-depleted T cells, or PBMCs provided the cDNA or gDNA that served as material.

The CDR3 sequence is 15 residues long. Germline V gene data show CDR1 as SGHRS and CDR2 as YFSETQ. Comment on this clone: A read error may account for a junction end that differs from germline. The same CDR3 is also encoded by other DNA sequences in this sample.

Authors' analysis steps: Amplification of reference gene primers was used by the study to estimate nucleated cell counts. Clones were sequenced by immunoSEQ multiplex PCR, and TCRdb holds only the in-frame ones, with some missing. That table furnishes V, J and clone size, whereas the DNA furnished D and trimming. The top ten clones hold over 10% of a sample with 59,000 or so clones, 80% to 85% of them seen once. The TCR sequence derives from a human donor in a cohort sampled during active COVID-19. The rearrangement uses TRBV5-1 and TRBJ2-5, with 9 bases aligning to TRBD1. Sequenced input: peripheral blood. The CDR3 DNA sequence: TGCGCCAGCAGCTTGGATGGGACAGGGCAAGAGACTCAGTACTTC. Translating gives CASSLDGTGQETQYF.